This T cell receptor (beta chain) was obtained from a study of shared clonotypes between healthy human individuals. Study results and limitations: Rarefaction analysis demonstrated incomplete sorted-subset sequencing notwithstanding large depth. About 5% was the fraction of naive CD4 clonotypes found shared across several donors. Against clonotypes common to all four donors, non-shared ones had lower generation probabilities.

Concerning this clone: No antigen is known for it.

Profiled with immunoSEQ multiplex PCR; TCRdb holds only in-frame clones, not every one. The sample has more than 1.2 million clones; approximately 98.5% are singletons. The TCR comes from a man younger than 40 in good health. Sequenced input: naive CD4+ T cells sorted from blood. Subset: CD45RA+ positively selected.

CDR3 residues: CASSQAVQGAEKLFF. In DNA, the CDR3 is TGTGCCAGCAGCCAAGCGGTCCAGGGGGCTGAAAAACTGTTTTTT. This chain uses TRBV4-2 with TRBJ1-4; 8 nucleotides match TRBD1. The CDR3 extends over 15 amino acids. V was clipped by 1 base and J by 7 bases; unmatched bases: 5. CDR1 LGHNA and CDR2 YNFKEQ come from the germline V gene.